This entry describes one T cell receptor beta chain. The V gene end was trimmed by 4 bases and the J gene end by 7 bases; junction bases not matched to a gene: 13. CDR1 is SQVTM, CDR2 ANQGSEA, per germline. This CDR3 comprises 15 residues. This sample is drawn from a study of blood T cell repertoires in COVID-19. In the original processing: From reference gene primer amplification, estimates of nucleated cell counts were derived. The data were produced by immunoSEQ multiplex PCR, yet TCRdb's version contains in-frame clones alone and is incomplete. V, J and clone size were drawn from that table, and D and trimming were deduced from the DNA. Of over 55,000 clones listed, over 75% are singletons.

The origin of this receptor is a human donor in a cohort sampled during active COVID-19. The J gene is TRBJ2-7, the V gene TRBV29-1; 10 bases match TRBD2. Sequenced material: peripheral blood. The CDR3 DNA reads TGCAGCGTTGGAGTCAGGGGGCGACTAGCGGGTGAGCAGTACTTC. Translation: CSVGVRGRLAGEQYF.